These 14 T cell receptor beta chains share one sample of origin, sequenced in a study of human T cells and chemical hapten exposure. As for time point: patch test 3, about 24 weeks after DPC sensitization. The treatment was: therapeutic diphenylcyclopropenone sensitization with weekly scalp DPC. In TCRdb, the RACE reads were re-called with MiXCR into one record per CDR3 protein. The repertoire holds about 82,000 distinct CDR3 sequences, with around 13% as singletons. The sequencing here drew on whole blood, taken in connection with sensitization to the hapten diphenylcyclopropenone (DPC). These receptors were taken from a woman aged 45-60 years with alopecia areata. Some clones in this sample may be carry-over from other donors' samples.

V usage is TRBV4-2 and J usage is TRBJ2-2, with 9 bases fitting TRBD2. The V gene's germline CDR1 is LGHNA and CDR2 YNFKEQ. The length of the CDR3 is 16 residues. V dropped 0 bases and J dropped 3; count of bases not matched to a gene: 2. CDR3 amino acids: CASSQESSGDTGELFF. The DNA for the CDR3 is TGTGCCAGCAGCCAAGAATCTAGCGGGGACACCGGGGAGCTGTTTTTT.

This clonotype was observed many times. The V gene is TRBV20-1, the J gene TRBJ2-7; D ambiguous. This CDR3 region has 14 residues. The V end lost 0 bases, the J end lost 0 bases, and 9 bases lay between the germline ends. Per germline, CDR1 DFQATT and CDR2 SNEGSKA (reference sequence). CDR3 sequence: CSARDLSSSYEQYF. CDR3 bases: TGCAGTGCTAGAGATCTCTCAAGCTCCTACGAGCAGTACTTC.

This clonotype has a count of ten or more. This chain links TRBV10-1 with TRBJ2-4, with D possibly being TRBD2 (6 bases). Germline values: CDR1 WNHNN, CDR2 SYGVQD (reference sequence). The CDR3 runs 16 residues. V shed 0 bases and J shed 0 bases, with 9 bases lying between them. The CDR3 loop reads CASSESSGLAKNIQYF. Written as DNA, the CDR3 is TGCGCCAGCAGTGAGTCTAGCGGTTTAGCCAAAAACATTCAGTACTTC.

On this clonotype itself: A much larger clonotype is one base distant, so this may be a read error. The chain links TRBV7-6 to TRBJ2-5, with TRBD2 as a possible D gene (6 bases). V was clipped by 5 bases and J by 1 base, with 11 bases between them. The length of the CDR3 is 14 residues. Germline V gene sequence: CDR1 SGHVS, CDR2 FNYEAQ. The CDR3 sequence is CASSPWDSQETQYF. The CDR3 bases are TGTGCCAGCAGCCCCTGGGACTCCCAAGAGACCCAGTACTTC.

The rearrangement joins TRBV12-3 or TRBV12-4 to TRBJ2-5; the D is unclear. This CDR3 spans 15 amino acids. Deletions cut 2 bases from V and 4 bases from J, with 14 bases between. Here the CDR3 DNA reads TGTGCCAGCAGTTTAACCCCCGCTAGTCTAGAGACCCAGTACTTC. Translated: CASSLTPASLETQYF.

The table lists this clonotype with many counts. This sequence joins TRBV5-6 and TRBJ2-1; 9 positions match TRBD2. CDR1 SGHDT and CDR2 YYEEEE come from the germline V gene. The CDR3 runs to 18 residues. The J segment lost 4 bases and the V segment lost 0 bases, leaving 11 bases of the junction unmatched. The CDR3 protein is CASSLAVVAGVRYNEQFF. The DNA of the CDR3 is TGTGCCAGCAGCTTGGCCGTAGTAGCGGGAGTGAGGTACAATGAGCAGTTCTTC.

Ten or more counts support this clonotype. The chain joins TRBV18 to TRBJ2-3; 12 bases agree with TRBD2. The CDR3 has 16 amino acids. Germline-derived CDR1 and CDR2 are KGHSH and LQKENI. Losses at the gene ends were 3 bases for V and 7 bases for J; bases not matched to a gene: 8. This CDR3 is CASSPRTSGTSHTQYF. In DNA form, the CDR3 reads TGTGCCAGCTCACCCCGGACTAGCGGGACCTCCCATACGCAGTATTTT. Variable domain in full (rest from reference TRBV18 and TRBJ2-3): NAGVMQNPRHLVRRRGQEARLRCSPMKGHSHVYWYRQLPEEGLKFMVYLQKENIIDESGMPKERFSAEFPKEGPSILRIQQVVRGDSAAYFCASSPRTSGTSHTQYFGPGTRLTVL.

This clonotype was counted a few times. The chain has TRBV6-5 and TRBJ1-1; TRBD1 might be the D (5 bases). V gave up 7 bases and J gave up 8 bases, with 20 bases separating them. The CDR3 has 14 amino acids. The germline gives CDR1 MNHEY, CDR2 SVGAGI. The CDR3 loop is CASTPPGQAGEAFF. The CDR3 DNA reads TGTGCCAGCACTCCCCCAGGGCAGGCCGGAGAAGCTTTCTTT.

The gene calls are TRBV12-3 or TRBV12-4 and TRBJ1-5; a weak D match, TRBD1 (5 bases). The length of the CDR3 is 15 residues. The ends were cut back, 8 bases at V and 3 bases at J, with 17 bases in the middle. Here the CDR3 DNA reads TGTGCCAGCGCATCCGAGACAGTCCTCAATCAGCCCCAGCATTTT. This encodes CASASETVLNQPQHF.

At least ten counts were recorded for this clonotype. The gene calls are TRBV20-1 and TRBJ2-2, with 11 bases aligning to TRBD2. Trimming at V came to 5 bases and at J to 7 bases, leaving 9 bases not matched to a gene. This CDR3 is built from 15 residues. CDR1 and CDR2 (germline): DFQATT, SNEGSKA (reference sequence). The CDR3 bases are TGCAGTGCTCTACTAGCGGGAGTAGGTTACGGGGAGCTGTTTTTT. Protein sequence: CSALLAGVGYGELFF.

J is TRBJ2-5 and V is TRBV27; D is unclear. Germline V lookup: CDR1 MNHEY, CDR2 SMNVEV (reference sequence). Trimming pared 4 bases from V and 10 bases from J, leaving 10 bases between. The CDR3 runs to 11 residues. The CDR3, as DNA: TGTGCCAGCAGTTCGCTGGGTCGCCAGTACTTC. This translates into CASSSLGRQYF.

At least ten counts were recorded for this clonotype. The V call is TRBV29-1, the J call TRBJ1-1, with 10 bases fitting TRBD1. The germline V gene has CDR1 SQVTM and CDR2 ANQGSEA. The trim removed 7 bases at V and 3 bases at J, leaving 5 bases unmatched. The CDR3 loop spans 13 amino acids. The CDR3 bases are TGCAGCGCTCGGACAGGGGGGGACACTGAAGCTTTCTTT. This encodes CSARTGGDTEAFF.

This clonotype was seen repeatedly, ten times or more. V usage is TRBV20-1 and J usage is TRBJ2-7; D is possibly TRBD1 (6 bases). This CDR3 is built from 14 residues. Trimming stripped 1 base from V and 3 bases from J, with 13 bases between. From germline, CDR1 is DFQATT and CDR2 SNEGSKA (reference sequence). CDR3 nucleotides: TGCAGTGCTAGAGTATCGGGACACCACTACGAGCAGTACTTC. Translated: CSARVSGHHYEQYF.

This clonotype was detected many times. The chain has TRBV18 and TRBJ2-3; D unresolved. Between the trimmed V and J ends, which lost 3 bases and 4 bases, there was a span of 5 bases. Germline CDR1 is KGHSH and CDR2 is LQKENI. This CDR3 region has 12 residues. CDR3 loop: CASSPYPDTQYF. CDR3 DNA sequence: TGTGCCAGCTCACCCTACCCAGATACGCAGTATTTT.